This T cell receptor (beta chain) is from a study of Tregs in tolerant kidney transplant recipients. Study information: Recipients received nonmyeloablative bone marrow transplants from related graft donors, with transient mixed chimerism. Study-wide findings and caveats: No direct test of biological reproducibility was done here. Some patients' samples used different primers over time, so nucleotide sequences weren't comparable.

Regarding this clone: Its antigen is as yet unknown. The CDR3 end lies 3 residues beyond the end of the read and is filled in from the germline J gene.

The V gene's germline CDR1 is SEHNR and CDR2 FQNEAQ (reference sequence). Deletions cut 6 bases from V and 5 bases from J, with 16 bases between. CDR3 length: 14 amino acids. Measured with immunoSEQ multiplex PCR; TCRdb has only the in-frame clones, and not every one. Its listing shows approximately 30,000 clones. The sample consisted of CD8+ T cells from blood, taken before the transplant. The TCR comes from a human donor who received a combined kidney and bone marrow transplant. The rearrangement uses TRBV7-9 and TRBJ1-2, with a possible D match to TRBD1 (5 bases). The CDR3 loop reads CASSSQGKVYGYTF. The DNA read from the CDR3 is TGTGCCAGCAGTTCGCAGGGTAAAGTGTATGGC.